This TCR beta chain was recovered during a study of T cell responses to AZD1222 COVID-19 vaccine. About the research overall: It was second doses at about 4 or about 12 weeks that were pooled. Study-wide points: Unmutated variant regions reportedly attract nearly half of all spike-specific TCRs. Repertoire samples came only from after the peak T cell response.

The CDR3 runs to 12 residues. Germline CDR1 SGHNT, CDR2 YENEEA. Trimming took off 5 bases at V and 5 bases at J, with 9 bases between the two ends. Clones were sequenced by immunoSEQ multiplex PCR, and TCRdb holds only the in-frame ones, with some missing. The table lists approximately 100,000 clones, 90% of them singletons, with approximately 1.2% in the top ten. Comments on this clone: As yet, its antigen is unknown.

The gene calls are TRBV11-3 and TRBJ1-1; D is unclear. The source is an adult in good health. Material: peripheral blood, obtained on day 0 of AZD1222 vaccination. The CDR3: CASSTIGTEAFF. In DNA, the CDR3 is TGTGCCAGCAGCACCATTGGGACTGAAGCTTTCTTT.